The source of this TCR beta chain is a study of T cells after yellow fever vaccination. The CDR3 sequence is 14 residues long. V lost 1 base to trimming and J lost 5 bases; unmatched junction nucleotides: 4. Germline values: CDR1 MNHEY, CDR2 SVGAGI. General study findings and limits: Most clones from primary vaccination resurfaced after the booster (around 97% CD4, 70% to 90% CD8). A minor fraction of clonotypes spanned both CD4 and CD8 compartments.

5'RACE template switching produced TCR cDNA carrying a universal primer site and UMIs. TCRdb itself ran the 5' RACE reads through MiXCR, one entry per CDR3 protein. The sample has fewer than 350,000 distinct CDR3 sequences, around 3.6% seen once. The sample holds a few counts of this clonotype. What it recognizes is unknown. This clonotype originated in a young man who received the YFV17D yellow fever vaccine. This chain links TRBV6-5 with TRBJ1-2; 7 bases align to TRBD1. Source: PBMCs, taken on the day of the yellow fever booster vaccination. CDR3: CASSYFRQGYGYTF. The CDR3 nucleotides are TGTGCCAGCAGTTACTTCAGACAGGGTTATGGCTACACCTTC.